This TCR beta chain was captured in a study of shared clonotypes between healthy human individuals. With regard to this clone: In the same sample, other DNA sequences code for this CDR3.

Per the germline V gene, CDR1 is MDHEN and CDR2 is SYDVKM. This CDR3 has 13 amino acids. V dropped 5 bases and J dropped 5; count of bases not matched to a gene: 3. Every immunoSEQ plate was one replicate of a subset's evenly spread DNA. Assay: immunoSEQ multiplex PCR; the TCRdb copy retains only in-frame clones and omits some. Of more than 550,000 clones in the sample, 55% to 75% were seen once. The rearrangement joins TRBV28 to TRBJ1-2, with 9 bases matching TRBD1. This TCR was recovered from a woman in her thirties in good health. Sample: memory CD4+ T cells sorted from blood. Stated subset: CD45RA-negative fraction. The CDR3 region is CASSLGTGYGYTF. In nucleotides, the CDR3 is TGTGCCAGCAGTCTTGGGACAGGGTATGGCTACACCTTC.